This T cell receptor (beta chain) was captured in a study of blood T cell repertoires in COVID-19. About the study: Specimens from acute and convalescent COVID-19 originated in the United States, Italy and Spain.

Study processing details: Estimation of nucleated cell counts relied on the amplification of reference gene primers. Data came from immunoSEQ multiplex PCR; TCRdb stores just in-frame clones and leaves some out. V and J calls and clone size are as listed in that table; D and trimming were resolved from the DNA. The sample carries some 250,000 clones, 75% to 90% recorded once. V lost 3 bases to trimming and J lost 1 base; unmatched junction nucleotides: 1. The CDR3 sequence is 14 residues long. Germline-derived CDR1 and CDR2 are SGHTA and FQGNSA. This rearrangement joins TRBV7-2 to TRBJ2-3; 7 bases fit TRBD1. The sequenced sample was peripheral blood. This clonotype originated in a man under 40 with active or convalescent COVID-19. The CDR3: CASSFDRGTDTQYF. The CDR3 DNA reads TGTGCCAGCAGCTTCGACAGGGGCACAGATACGCAGTATTTT.